Listed below are T cell receptor beta chains from one sample, sequenced in a study of CD8+CD57+ T cells in acquired aplastic anemia. TCRdb called the reads again in MiXCR, with one record for every CDR3 protein. The sample holds tens of thousands of distinct CDR3 sequences; around 50% are singletons and the top ten take around 8.8%. Sequenced sample: sorted CD4+, CD8+, or CD8+CD57+ T cells (not recorded which) from PBMCs. The receptors were sampled from a human donor in good health, serving as a control. Both conserved end residues are part of each CDR3. The order of the fields is clone size, V gene, J gene, D gene, CDR3 protein, CDR3 DNA. A D gene is named only where the DNA matches it firmly. Expanded clones get a size class; other rows say once, few or many, or leave the size out.

NA	TRBV19	TRBJ1-1	NA	CASRITTGGNTEVFF	TGTGCCAGTAGGATTACCACGGGCGGAAACACTGAAGTTTTCTTT
many	TRBV20-1	TRBJ2-1	TRBD2	CSARDLAGSSVEQFF	TGCAGTGCTAGAGATCTAGCGGGGTCCTCTGTTGAGCAGTTCTTC
NA	TRBV6-5	TRBJ1-2	NA	CASSFGELYGYTF	TGTGCCAGCAGTTTCGGGGAGCTATATGGCTACACCTTC
many	TRBV9	TRBJ1-2	NA	CASSVAPSFYGYTF	TGTGCCAGCAGCGTAGCTCCCAGTTTCTATGGCTACACCTTC
NA	TRBV24-1	TRBJ1-2	NA	CATSDYGFNGYTF	TGTGCCACCAGTGATTATGGTTTTAATGGCTACACCTTC
once	TRBV9	TRBJ1-6	NA	CASSVDAWGTGNSPLHF	TGTGCCAGCAGCGTAGATGCTTGGGGGACGGGAAATTCACCCCTCCACTTT
NA	TRBV13	TRBJ1-2	TRBD1	CASSLVAGGAGYTF	TGTGCCAGCAGCTTAGTTGCAGGGGGCGCGGGCTACACCTTC
many	TRBV7-9	TRBJ1-2	TRBD1	CASSVDRGSGYGYTF	TGTGCCAGCAGCGTGGACAGGGGATCAGGGTATGGCTACACCTTC
NA	TRBV7-8	TRBJ2-7	NA	CASSFKGPYEQYF	TGTGCCAGCAGCTTCAAGGGGCCCTACGAGCAGTACTTC
many	TRBV20-1	TRBJ2-5	TRBD1	CSAPTGEQETQYF	TGCAGTGCTCCGACAGGGGAACAAGAGACCCAGTACTTC
NA	TRBV20-1	TRBJ2-3	NA	CSARDGTSTDTQYF	TGCAGTGCTAGAGACGGGACCAGCACAGATACGCAGTATTTT
NA	TRBV19	TRBJ2-7	TRBD2	CASSTHPWDLVAGATYEQYF	TGTGCCAGTAGTACCCACCCATGGGACCTGGTAGCGGGGGCCACTTACGAGCAGTACTTC
NA	TRBV15	TRBJ1-1	NA	CATSRRDFTAAFF	TGTGCCACCAGCAGAAGAGACTTTACCGCAGCTTTCTTT
many	TRBV12-3/TRBV12-4	TRBJ2-2	NA	CASSLLIGITGELFF	TGTGCCAGCAGTTTACTGATAGGTATCACCGGGGAGCTGTTTTTT
NA	TRBV15	TRBJ2-1	TRBD2	CATSGRTSNEQFF	TGTGCCACCAGCGGACGGACTAGCAATGAGCAGTTCTTC
many	TRBV5-6	TRBJ1-6	NA	CASSLGSSDNSPLHF	TGTGCCAGCAGCTTGGGCAGCAGCGATAATTCACCCCTCCACTTT
many	TRBV7-9	TRBJ2-1	TRBD2	CASSAGLAVDNEQFF	TGTGCCAGCAGCGCGGGACTAGCGGTTGACAATGAGCAGTTCTTC
many	TRBV11-2	TRBJ2-7	NA	CASSFGTPSYEQYF	TGTGCCAGCAGCTTCGGGACACCAAGTTACGAGCAGTACTTC
NA	TRBV25-1	TRBJ1-4	NA	CASSEARGGTTNEKLFF	TGTGCCAGCAGTGAGGCGAGGGGAGGGACAACTAATGAAAAACTGTTTTTT
NA	TRBV20-1	TRBJ2-7	TRBD1	CSARDRQGGNEQYF	TGCAGTGCTAGAGACAGACAGGGGGGCAACGAGCAGTACTTC
many	TRBV6-4	TRBJ1-1	NA	CASSKDGNTEAFF	TGTGCCAGCAGCAAGGACGGGAACACTGAAGCTTTCTTT
NA	TRBV5-1	TRBJ2-1	NA	CASSLEGGNEQFF	TGCGCCAGCAGCTTGGAAGGCGGCAATGAGCAGTTCTTC